This TCR beta chain was obtained from a study of early T cells in non-severe SARS-CoV-2 infection. In the study overall: Sequenced material consisted of bulk RNA (from unsorted whole blood), and chains were unpaired.

In its sample, this clonotype was seen a few times. Its specificity is not known. Study-wide results and limits: Comparison of clonotypes with VDJdb favored anti-spike CD8 responses while missing private and CD4 specificities.

J gave up 8 bases and V 1 base, and 18 bases lay outside the gene matches. The CDR3 consists of 19 residues. Germline CDR1 and CDR2: SEHNR and FQNEAQ (reference sequence). The protocol attached unique molecular identifiers to individual cDNA molecules. TCRdb called the 5' RACE reads again in MiXCR, with one record for every CDR3 protein. The sample consists of approximately 29,000 distinct CDR3 sequences, 5% to 6.5% of them appearing once. This chain links TRBV7-9 with TRBJ1-4, with 8 nucleotides matching TRBD1. This sequence originates from an adult who was a healthcare worker with PCR-confirmed SARS-CoV-2 infection or an uninfected control (not recorded which). The sequenced sample was whole blood, obtained at baseline. DNA for the CDR3: TGTGCCAGCAGCTTAGGGACAGGGTTCCTCGGAGGACTGGGAGAAAAACTGTTTTTT. Protein product: CASSLGTGFLGGLGEKLFF.